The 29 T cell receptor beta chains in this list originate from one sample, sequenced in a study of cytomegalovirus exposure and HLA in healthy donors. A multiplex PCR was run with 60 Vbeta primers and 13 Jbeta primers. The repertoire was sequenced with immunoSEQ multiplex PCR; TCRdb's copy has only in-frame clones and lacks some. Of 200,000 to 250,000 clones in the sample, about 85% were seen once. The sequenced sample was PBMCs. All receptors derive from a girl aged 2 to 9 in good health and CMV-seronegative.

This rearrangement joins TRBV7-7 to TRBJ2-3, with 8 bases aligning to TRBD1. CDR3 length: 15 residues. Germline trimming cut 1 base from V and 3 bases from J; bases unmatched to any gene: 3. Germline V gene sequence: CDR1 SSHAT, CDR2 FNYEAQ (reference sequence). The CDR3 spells CASSLGRGLTDTQYF. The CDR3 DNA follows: TGTGCCAGCAGCTTAGGCAGGGGGCTTACAGATACGCAGTATTTT.

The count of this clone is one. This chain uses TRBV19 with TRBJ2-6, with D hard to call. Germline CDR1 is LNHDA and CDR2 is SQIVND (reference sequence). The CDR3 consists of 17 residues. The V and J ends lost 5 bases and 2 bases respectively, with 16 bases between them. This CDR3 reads CASSDPGSLTGANVLTF. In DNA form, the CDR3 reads TGTGCCAGTAGTGATCCGGGTTCTCTTACTGGGGCCAACGTCCTGACTTTC.

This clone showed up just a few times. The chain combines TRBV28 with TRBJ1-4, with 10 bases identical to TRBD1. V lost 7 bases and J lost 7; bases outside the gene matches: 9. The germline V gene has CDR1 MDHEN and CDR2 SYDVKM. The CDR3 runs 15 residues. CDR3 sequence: CASNHRQGAREKLFF. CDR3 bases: TGTGCCAGCAACCACAGACAGGGGGCGCGTGAAAAACTGTTTTTT.

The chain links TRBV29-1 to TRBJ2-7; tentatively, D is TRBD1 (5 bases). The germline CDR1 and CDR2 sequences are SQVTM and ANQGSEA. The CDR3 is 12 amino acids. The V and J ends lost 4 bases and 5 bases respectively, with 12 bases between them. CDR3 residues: CSVGLTENEQYF. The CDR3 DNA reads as TGCAGCGTTGGTCTGACAGAGAACGAGCAGTACTTC.

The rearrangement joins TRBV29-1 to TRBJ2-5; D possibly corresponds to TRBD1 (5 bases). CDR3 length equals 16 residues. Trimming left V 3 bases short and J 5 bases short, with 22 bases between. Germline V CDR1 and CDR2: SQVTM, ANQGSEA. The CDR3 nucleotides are TGCAGCGTTGAGAATCCCCGACGCCAGCACAGGGAGACCCAGTACTTC. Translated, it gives CSVENPRRQHRETQYF. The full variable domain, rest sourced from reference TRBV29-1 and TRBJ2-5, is SAVISQKPSRDICQRGTSLTIQCQVDSQVTMMFWYRQQPGQSLTLIATANQGSEATYESGFVIDKFPISRPNLTFSTLTVSNMSPEDSSIYLCSVENPRRQHRETQYFGPGTRLLVL.

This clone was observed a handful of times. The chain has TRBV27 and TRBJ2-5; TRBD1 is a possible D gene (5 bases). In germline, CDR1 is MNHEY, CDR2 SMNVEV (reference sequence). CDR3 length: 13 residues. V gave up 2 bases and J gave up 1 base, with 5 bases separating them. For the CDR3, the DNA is TGTGCCAGCAGTTTAAGGGGCCAAGAGACCCAGTACTTC. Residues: CASSLRGQETQYF.

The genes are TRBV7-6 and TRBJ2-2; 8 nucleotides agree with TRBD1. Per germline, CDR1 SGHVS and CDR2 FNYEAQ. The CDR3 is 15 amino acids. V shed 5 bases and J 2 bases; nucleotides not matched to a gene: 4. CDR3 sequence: CASSDDRGNTGELFF. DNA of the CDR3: TGTGCCAGCAGCGACGACAGGGGAAACACCGGGGAGCTGTTTTTT.

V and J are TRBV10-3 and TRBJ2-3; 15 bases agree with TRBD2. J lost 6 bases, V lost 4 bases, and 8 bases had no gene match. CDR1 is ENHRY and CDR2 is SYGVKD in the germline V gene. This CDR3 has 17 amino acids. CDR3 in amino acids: CAISGTSGGAFSDTQYF. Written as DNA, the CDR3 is TGTGCCATCAGTGGGACTAGCGGGGGGGCCTTTAGTGATACGCAGTATTTT.

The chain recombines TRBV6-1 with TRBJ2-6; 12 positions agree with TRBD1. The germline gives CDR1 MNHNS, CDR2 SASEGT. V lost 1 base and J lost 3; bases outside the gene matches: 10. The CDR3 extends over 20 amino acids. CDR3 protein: CASSEGVGGQGAGGANVLTF. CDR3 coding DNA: TGTGCCAGCAGTGAAGGGGTGGGGGGACAGGGGGCAGGTGGGGCCAACGTCCTGACTTTC.

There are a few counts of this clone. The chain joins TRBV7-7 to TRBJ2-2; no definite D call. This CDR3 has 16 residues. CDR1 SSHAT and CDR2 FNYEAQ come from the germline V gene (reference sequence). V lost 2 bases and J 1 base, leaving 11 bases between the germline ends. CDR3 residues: CASSLIGSGNTGELFF. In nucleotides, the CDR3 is TGTGCCAGCAGCTTAATCGGGTCGGGGAACACCGGGGAGCTGTTTTTT.

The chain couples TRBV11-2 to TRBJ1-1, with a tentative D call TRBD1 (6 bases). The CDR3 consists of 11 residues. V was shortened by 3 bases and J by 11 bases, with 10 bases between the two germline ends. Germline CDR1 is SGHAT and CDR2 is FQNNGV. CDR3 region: CASSFGQYAFF. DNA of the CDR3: TGTGCCAGCAGCTTCGGACAGTATGCTTTCTTT. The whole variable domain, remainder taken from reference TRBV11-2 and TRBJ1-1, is EAGVAQSPRYKIIEKRQSVAFWCNPISGHATLYWYQQILGQGPKLLIQFQNNGVVDDSQLPKDRFSAERLKGVDSTLKIQPAKLEDSAVYLCASSFGQYAFFGQGTRLTVV.

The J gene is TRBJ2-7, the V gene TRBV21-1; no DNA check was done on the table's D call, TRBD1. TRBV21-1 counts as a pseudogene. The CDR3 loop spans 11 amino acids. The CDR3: CASSGGSEQYF. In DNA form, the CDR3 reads TGTGCCAGCAGCGGGGGCTCCGAGCAGTACTTC.

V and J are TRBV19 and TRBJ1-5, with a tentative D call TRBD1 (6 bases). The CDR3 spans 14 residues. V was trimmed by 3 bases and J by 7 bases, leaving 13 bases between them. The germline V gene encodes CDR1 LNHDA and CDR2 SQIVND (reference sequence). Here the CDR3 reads CASSITGGGQPQHF. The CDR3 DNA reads TGTGCCAGTAGTATTACGGGGGGCGGGCAGCCCCAGCATTTT. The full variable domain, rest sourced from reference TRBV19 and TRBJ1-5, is DGGITQSPKYLFRKEGQNVTLSCEQNLNHDAMYWYRQDPGQGLRLIYYSQIVNDFQKGDIAEGYSVSREKKESFPLTVTSAQKNPTAFYLCASSITGGGQPQHFGDGTRLSIL.

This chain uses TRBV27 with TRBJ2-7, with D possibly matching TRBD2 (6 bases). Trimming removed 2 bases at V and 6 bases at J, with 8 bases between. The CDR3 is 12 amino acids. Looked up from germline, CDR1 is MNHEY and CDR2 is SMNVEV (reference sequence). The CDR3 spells CASSLNGGEQYF. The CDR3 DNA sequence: TGTGCCAGCAGTTTAAACGGGGGCGAGCAGTACTTC.

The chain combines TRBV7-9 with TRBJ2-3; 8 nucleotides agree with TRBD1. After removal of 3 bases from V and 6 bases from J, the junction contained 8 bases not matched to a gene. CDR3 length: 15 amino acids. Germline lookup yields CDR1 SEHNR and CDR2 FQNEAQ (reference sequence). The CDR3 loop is CASSLTAGGRDTQYF. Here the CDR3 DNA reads TGTGCCAGCAGCTTGACGGCAGGGGGCAGGGATACGCAGTATTTT.

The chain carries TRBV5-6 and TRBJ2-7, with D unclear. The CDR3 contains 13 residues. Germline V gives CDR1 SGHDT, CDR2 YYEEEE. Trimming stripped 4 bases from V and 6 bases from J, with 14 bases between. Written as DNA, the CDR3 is TGTGCCAGCAGCCTTTTAACCAACGGCGAGCAGTACTTC. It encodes CASSLLTNGEQYF.

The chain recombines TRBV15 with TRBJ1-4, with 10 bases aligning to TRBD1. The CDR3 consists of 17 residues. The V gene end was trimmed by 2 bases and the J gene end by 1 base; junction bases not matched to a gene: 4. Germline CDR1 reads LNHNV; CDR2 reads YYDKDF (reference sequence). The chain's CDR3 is CATSRLDRGKTNEKLFF. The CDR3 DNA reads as TGTGCCACCAGCAGATTGGACAGGGGGAAAACTAATGAAAAACTGTTTTTT.

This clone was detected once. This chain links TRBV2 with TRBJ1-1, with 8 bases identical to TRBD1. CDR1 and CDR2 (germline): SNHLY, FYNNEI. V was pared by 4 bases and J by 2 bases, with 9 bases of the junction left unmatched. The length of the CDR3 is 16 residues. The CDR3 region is CASSGYGDRKNTEAFF. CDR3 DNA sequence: TGTGCCAGCAGTGGGTATGGGGACAGGAAAAACACTGAAGCTTTCTTT. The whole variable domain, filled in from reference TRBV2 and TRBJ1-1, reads EPEVTQTPSHQVTQMGQEVILRCVPISNHLYFYWYRQILGQKVEFLVSFYNNEISEKSEIFDDQFSVERPDGSNFTLKIRSTKLEDSAMYFCASSGYGDRKNTEAFFGQGTRLTVV.

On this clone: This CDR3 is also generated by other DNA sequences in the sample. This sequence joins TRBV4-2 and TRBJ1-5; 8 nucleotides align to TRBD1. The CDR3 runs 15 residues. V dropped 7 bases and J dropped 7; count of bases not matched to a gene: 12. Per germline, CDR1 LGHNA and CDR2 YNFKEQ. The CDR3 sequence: CASNRRGQGRQPQHF. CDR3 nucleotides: TGTGCCAGCAACCGGCGAGGACAGGGAAGGCAGCCCCAGCATTTT.

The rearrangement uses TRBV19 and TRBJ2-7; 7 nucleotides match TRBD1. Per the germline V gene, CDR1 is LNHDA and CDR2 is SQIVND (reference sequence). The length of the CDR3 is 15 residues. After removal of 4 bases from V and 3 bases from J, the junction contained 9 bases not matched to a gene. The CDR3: CASSTPGQPIYEQYF. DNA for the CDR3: TGTGCCAGTAGTACCCCGGGACAGCCAATCTACGAGCAGTACTTC.

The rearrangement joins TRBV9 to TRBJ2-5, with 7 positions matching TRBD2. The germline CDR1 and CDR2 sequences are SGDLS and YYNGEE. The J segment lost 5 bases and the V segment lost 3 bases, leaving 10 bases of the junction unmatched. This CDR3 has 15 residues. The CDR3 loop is CASSAGTTTMETQYF. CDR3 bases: TGTGCCAGCAGCGCCGGGACTACAACCATGGAGACCCAGTACTTC.

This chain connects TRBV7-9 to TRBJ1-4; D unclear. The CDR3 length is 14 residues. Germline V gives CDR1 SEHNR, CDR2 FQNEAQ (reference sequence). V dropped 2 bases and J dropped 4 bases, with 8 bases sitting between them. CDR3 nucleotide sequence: TGTGCCAGCAGCTTAATGGGCTTTAATGAAAAACTGTTTTTT. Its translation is CASSLMGFNEKLFF.

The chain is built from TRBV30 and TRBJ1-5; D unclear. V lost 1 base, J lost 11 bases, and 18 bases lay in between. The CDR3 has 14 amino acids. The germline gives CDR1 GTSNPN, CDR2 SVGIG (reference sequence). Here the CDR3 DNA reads TGTGCCTGGAGTGCCGTACCCTCGGGCGGGTCCCAGCATTTT. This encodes CAWSAVPSGGSQHF.

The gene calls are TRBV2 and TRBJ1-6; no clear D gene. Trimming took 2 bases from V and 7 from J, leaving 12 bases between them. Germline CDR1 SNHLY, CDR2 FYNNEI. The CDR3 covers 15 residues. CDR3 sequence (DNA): TGTGCCAGCAGTGAAAACAGAAGGGAGAATTCACCCCTCCACTTT. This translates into CASSENRRENSPLHF.

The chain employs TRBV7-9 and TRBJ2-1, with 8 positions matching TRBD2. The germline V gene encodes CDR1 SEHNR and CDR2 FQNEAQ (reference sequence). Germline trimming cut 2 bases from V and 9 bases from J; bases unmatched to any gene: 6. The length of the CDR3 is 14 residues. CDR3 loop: CASSLLVTSVEQFF. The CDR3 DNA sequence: TGTGCCAGCAGCTTATTGGTGACTAGCGTTGAGCAGTTCTTC.

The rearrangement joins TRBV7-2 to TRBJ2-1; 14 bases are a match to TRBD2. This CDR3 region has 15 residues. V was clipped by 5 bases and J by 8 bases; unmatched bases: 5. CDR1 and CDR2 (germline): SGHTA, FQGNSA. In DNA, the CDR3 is TGTGCCAGCAGCGCCGGACTAGCGGGGGGCGATGAGCAGTTCTTC. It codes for CASSAGLAGGDEQFF.

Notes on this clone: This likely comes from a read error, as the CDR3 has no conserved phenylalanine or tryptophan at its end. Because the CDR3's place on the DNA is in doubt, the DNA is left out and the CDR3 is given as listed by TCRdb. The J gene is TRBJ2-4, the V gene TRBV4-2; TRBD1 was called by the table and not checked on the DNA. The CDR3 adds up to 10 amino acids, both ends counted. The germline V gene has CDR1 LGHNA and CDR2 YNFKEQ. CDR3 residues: CASSQGQGEI.

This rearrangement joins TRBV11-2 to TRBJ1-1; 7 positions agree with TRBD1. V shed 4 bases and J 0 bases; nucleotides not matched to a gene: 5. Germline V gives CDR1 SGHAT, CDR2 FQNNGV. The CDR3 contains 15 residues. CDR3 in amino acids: CASSSIQGVNTEAFF. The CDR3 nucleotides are TGTGCCAGCAGCTCCATCCAGGGGGTGAACACTGAAGCTTTCTTT. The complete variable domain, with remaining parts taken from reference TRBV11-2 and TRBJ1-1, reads EAGVAQSPRYKIIEKRQSVAFWCNPISGHATLYWYQQILGQGPKLLIQFQNNGVVDDSQLPKDRFSAERLKGVDSTLKIQPAKLEDSAVYLCASSSIQGVNTEAFFGQGTRLTVV.

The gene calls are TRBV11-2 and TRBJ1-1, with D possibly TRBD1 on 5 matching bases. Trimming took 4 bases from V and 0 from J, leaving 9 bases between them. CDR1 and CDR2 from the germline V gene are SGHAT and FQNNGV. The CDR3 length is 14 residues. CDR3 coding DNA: TGTGCCAGCAGCTCAGGGAACCTGAACACTGAAGCTTTCTTT. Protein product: CASSSGNLNTEAFF.